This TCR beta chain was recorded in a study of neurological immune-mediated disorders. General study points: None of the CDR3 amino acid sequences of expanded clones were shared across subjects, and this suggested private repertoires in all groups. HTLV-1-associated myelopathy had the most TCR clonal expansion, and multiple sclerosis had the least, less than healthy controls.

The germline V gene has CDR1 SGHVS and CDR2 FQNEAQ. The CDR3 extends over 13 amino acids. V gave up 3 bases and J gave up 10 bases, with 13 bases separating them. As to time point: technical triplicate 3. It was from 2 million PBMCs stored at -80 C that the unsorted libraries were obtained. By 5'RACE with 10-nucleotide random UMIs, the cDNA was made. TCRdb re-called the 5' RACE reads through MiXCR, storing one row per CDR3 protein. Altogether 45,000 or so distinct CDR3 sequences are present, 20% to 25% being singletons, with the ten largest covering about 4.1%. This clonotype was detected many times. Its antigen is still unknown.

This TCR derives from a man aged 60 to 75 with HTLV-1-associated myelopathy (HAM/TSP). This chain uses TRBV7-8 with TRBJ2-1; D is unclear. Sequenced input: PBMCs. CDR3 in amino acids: CASSFKVQGEQFF. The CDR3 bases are TGTGCCAGCAGCTTCAAGGTCCAAGGGGAGCAGTTCTTC.